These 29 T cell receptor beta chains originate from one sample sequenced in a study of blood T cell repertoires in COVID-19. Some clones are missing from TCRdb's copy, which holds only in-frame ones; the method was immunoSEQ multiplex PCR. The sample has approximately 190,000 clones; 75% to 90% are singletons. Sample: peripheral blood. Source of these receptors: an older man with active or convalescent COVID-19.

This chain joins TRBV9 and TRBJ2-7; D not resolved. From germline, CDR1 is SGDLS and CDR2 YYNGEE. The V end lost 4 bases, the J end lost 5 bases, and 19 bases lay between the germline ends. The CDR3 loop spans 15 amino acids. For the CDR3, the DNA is TGTGCCAGCAGCCCCACCTCTATGAGTTCCCACGAGCAGTACTTC. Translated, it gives CASSPTSMSSHEQYF.

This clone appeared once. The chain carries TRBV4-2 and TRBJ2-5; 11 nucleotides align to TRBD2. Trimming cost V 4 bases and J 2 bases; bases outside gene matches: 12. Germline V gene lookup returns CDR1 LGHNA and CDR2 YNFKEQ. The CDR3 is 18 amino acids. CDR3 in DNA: TGTGCCAGCAGCCCCATCTGGCGGGCTAGCGGGGGGCAAGAGACCCAGTACTTC. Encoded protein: CASSPIWRASGGQETQYF.

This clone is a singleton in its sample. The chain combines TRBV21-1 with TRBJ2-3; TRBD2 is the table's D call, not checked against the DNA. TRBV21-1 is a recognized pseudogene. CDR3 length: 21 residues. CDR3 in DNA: TGTGCCAGCAGCAACGAGGAGGGGGCTCGGACTAGCGGGACTAGCACAGATACGCAGTATTTT. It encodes CASSNEEGARTSGTSTDTQYF.

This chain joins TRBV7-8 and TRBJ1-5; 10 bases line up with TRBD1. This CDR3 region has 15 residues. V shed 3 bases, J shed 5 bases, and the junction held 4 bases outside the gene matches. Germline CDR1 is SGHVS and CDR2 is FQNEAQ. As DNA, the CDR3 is TGTGCCAGCAGCTTTTCCGGGACAGGGGATCAGCCCCAGCATTTT. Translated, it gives CASSFSGTGDQPQHF.

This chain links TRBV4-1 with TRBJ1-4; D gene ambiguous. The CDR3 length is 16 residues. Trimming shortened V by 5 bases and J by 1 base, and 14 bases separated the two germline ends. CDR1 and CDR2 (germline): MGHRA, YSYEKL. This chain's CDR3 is CASSLRAGGTNEKLFF. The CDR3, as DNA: TGCGCCAGCAGCTTAAGGGCAGGAGGAACTAATGAAAAACTGTTTTTT.

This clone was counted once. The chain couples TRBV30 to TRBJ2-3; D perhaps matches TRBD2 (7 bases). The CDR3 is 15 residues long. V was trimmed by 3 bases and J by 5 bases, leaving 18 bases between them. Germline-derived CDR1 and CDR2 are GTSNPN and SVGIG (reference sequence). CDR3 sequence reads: CAWSVGGGVVDTQYF. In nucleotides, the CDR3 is TGTGCCTGGAGCGTCGGCGGGGGCGTGGTAGATACGCAGTATTTT. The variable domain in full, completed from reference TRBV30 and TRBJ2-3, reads SQTIHQWPATLVQPVGSPLSLECTVEGTSNPNLYWYRQAAGRGLQLLFYSVGIGQISSEVPQNLSASRPQDRQFILSSKKLLLSDSGFYLCAWSVGGGVVDTQYFGPGTRLTVL.

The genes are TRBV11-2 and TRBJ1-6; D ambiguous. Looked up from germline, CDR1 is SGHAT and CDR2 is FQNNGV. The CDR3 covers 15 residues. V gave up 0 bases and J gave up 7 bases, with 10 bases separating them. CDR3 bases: TGTGCCAGCAGCTTAGAACGACGCGGGAATTCACCCCTCCACTTT. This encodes CASSLERRGNSPLHF.

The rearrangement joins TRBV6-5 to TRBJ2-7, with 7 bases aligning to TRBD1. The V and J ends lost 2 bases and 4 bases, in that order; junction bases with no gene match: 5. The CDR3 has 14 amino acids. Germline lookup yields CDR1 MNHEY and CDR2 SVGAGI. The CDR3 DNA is TGTGCCAGCAGTTACCGAGAGACAGGGTACGAGCAGTACTTC. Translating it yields CASSYRETGYEQYF.

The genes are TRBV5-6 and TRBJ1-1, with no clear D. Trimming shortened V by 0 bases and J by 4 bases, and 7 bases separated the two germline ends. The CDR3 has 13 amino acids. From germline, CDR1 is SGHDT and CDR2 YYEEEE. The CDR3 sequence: CASSLDIRTEAFF. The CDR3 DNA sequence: TGTGCCAGCAGCTTGGACATCCGCACTGAAGCTTTCTTT.

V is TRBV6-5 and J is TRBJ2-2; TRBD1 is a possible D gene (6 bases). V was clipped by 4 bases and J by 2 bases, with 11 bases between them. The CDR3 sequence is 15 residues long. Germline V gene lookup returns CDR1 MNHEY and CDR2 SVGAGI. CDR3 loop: CASSSGTRNTGELFF. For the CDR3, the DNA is TGTGCCAGCAGTTCCGGGACACGTAACACCGGGGAGCTGTTTTTT.

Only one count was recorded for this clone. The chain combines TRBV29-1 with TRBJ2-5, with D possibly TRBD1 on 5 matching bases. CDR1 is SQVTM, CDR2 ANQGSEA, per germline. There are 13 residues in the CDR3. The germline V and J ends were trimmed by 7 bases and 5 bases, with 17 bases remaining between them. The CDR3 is CSAAWTMTETQYF. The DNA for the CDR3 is TGCAGCGCTGCATGGACAATGACGGAGACCCAGTACTTC.

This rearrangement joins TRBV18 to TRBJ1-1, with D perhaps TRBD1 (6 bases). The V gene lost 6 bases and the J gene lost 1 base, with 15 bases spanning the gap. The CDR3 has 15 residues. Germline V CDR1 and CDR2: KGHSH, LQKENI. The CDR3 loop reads CASSPPQGPNTEAFF. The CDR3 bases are TGTGCCAGCTCGCCCCCACAGGGACCGAACACTGAAGCTTTCTTT.

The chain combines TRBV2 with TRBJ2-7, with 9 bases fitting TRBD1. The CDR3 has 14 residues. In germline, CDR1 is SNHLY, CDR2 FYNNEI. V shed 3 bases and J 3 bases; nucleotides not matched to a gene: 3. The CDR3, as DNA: TGTGCCAGCAGTGAGGAGACAGGGGGCTACGAGCAGTACTTC. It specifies CASSEETGGYEQYF.

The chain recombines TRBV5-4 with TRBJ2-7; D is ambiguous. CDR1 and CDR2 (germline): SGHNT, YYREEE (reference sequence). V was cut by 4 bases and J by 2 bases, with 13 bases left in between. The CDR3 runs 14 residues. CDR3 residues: CASSPELAPYEQYF. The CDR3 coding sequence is TGTGCCAGCAGCCCAGAATTGGCCCCCTACGAGCAGTACTTC.

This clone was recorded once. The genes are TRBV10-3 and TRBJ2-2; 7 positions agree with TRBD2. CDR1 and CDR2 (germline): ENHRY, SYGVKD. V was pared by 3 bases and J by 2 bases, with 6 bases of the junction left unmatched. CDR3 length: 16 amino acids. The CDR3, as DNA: TGTGCCATCAGTGAATCCAGCGGGGAAAACACCGGGGAGCTGTTTTTT. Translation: CAISESSGENTGELFF.

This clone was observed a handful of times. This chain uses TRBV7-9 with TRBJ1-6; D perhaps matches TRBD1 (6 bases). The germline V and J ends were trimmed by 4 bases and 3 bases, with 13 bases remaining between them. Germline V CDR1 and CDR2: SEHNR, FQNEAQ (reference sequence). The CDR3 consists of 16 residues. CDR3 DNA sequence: TGTGCCAGCAGCTCTAACAGGGTCCACTATAATTCACCCCTCCACTTT. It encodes CASSSNRVHYNSPLHF.

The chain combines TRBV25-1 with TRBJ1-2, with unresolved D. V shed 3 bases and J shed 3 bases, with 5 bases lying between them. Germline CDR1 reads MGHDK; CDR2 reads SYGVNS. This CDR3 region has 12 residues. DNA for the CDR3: TGTGCCAGCAGTGAGCAGTACTATGGCTACACCTTC. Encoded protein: CASSEQYYGYTF.

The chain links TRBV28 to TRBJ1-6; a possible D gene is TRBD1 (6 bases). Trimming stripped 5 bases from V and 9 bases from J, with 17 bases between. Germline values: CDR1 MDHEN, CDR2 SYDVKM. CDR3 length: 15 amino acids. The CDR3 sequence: CASSPRGGASSPLHF. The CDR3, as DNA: TGTGCCAGCAGTCCGCGTGGGGGGGCGAGTTCACCCCTCCACTTT.

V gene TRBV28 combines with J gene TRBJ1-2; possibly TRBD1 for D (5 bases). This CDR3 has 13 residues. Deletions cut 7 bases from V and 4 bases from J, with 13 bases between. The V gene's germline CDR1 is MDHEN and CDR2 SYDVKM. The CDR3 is CASIKGWGYGYTF. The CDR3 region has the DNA TGTGCCAGCATAAAGGGGTGGGGCTATGGCTACACCTTC.

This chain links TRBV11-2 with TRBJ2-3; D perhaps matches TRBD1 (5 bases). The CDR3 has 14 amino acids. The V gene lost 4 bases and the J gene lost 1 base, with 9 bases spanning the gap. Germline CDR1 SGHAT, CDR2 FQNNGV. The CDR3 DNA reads TGTGCCAGCAGCTCCCTGACAGGCACAGATACGCAGTATTTT. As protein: CASSSLTGTDTQYF.

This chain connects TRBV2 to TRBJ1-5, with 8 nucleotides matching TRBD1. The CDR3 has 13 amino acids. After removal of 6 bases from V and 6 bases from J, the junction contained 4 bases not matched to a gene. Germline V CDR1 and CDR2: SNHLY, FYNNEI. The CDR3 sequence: CASRGQGRQPQHF. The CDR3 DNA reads TGTGCCAGCAGAGGACAGGGACGTCAGCCCCAGCATTTT.

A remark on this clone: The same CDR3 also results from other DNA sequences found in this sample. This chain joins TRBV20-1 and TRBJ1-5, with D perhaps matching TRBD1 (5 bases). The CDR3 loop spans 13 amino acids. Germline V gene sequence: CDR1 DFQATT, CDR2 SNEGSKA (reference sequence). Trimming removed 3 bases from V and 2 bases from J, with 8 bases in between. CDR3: CSASGGGNQPQHF. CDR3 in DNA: TGCAGTGCTAGTGGGGGGGGCAATCAGCCCCAGCATTTT.

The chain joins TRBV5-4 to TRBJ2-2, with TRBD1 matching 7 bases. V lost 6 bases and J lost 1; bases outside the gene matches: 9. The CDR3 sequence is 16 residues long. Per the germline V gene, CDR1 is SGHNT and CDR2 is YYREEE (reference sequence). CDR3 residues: CASTQRQGLNTGELFF. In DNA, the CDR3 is TGTGCCAGCACCCAACGACAGGGTCTGAACACCGGGGAGCTGTTTTTT.

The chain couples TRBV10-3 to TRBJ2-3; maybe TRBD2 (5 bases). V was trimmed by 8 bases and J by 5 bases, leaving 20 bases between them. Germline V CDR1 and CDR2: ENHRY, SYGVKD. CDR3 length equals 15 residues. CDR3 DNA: TGTGCCATCGAAGGCGGAGGAACTATAGGAGATACGCAGTATTTT. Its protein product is CAIEGGGTIGDTQYF.

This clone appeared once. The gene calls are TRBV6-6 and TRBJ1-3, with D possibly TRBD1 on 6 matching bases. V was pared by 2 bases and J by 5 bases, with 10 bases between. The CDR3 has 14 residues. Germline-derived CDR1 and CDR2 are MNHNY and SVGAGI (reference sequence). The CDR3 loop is CASSYMQGRNTIYF. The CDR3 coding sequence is TGTGCCAGCAGTTACATGCAGGGGAGAAACACCATATATTTT.

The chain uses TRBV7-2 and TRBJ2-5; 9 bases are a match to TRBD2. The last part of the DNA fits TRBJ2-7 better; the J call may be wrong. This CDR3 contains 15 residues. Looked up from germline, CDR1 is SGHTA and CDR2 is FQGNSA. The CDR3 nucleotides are TGTGCCAGCAGCACACTAGCGGGCCTGTCCTACGAGCAGTACTTC. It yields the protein CASSTLAGLSYEQYF.

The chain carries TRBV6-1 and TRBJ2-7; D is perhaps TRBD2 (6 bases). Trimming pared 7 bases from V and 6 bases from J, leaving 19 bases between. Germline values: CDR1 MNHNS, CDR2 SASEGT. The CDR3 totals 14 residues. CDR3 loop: CASKPGLTLVEQYF. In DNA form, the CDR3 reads TGTGCCAGCAAACCCGGACTAACCCTCGTCGAGCAGTACTTC.

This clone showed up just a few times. CDR3 DNA: TGTGCCAGCAGTACAACCTACAATGAGCAGTTCTTC. Translation gives CASSTTYNEQFF. The V and J genes are TRBV6-2 or TRBV6-3 and TRBJ2-1; D call uncertain. In germline, CDR1 is MNHEY, CDR2 SVGEGT. The V end was cut by 5 bases, the J end by 2 bases, with 4 bases between. The CDR3 has 12 residues.

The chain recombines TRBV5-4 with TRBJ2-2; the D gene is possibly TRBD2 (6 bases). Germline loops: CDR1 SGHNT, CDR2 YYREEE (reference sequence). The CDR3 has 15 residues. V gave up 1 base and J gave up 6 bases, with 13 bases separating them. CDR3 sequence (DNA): TGTGCCAGCAGCTTGAAAGGGGAGGTGGCCGGGGAGCTGTTTTTT. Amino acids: CASSLKGEVAGELFF.